This TCR beta chain appears in the sequencing data of a study of identical twins. The study, taken as a whole, reports: The same donors were not followed; conclusions instead depended on cross-sectional statistical analysis.

On this clonotype itself: What it binds is not known.

Via MiXCR, TCRdb re-called the 5' RACE reads, giving one row per CDR3 protein. Among approximately 490,000 distinct CDR3 sequences listed, under 25% were seen once. After removal of 6 bases from V and 6 bases from J, the junction contained 10 bases not matched to a gene. Germline values: CDR1 SGHNT, CDR2 YENEEA. The CDR3 extends over 15 amino acids. Healthy Caucasian donors formed the entire cohort. The same data also went into a second study, on yellow fever vaccine responses in identical twins.

Sequenced: CD4+ T cells sorted from blood. The chain joins TRBV11-3 to TRBJ2-2, with 7 bases lining up with TRBD1. This clonotype was obtained from a woman younger than 30 in good health. The CDR3 DNA sequence: TGTGCCAGCAGGGCGACAGGGAGTTTCGCCGGGGAGCTGTTTTTT. Translated, it gives CASRATGSFAGELFF.